This is a list of T cell receptor beta chains from one sample in a study of blood T cell repertoires in COVID-19. Measured with immunoSEQ multiplex PCR; TCRdb has only the in-frame clones, and not every one. Counted here are over 20,000 clones, around 90% occurring once; the ten biggest clones make up about 17%. Material for sequencing was peripheral blood. The receptors were gathered from a man between 65 and 85 years old with acute or convalescent COVID-19. Both conserved end residues are part of each CDR3. Fields, in order: D gene, V gene, J gene, clone size, CDR3 DNA, CDR3 protein. The D gene is left open where the match is weak. Size values are once, few and many counts, or a class for expanded clones, and some rows have none.

D gene: NA
V gene: TRBV9
J gene: TRBJ2-7
clone size: NA
CDR3 DNA: TGTGCCAGCAGCCCTGGCGGGATAGGAGCCTACGAGCAGTACTTC
CDR3 protein: CASSPGGIGAYEQYF

D gene: TRBD1
V gene: TRBV9
J gene: TRBJ1-1
clone size: NA
CDR3 DNA: TGTGCCAGCAGCGCGCTATGGGACAGGGTGAACACTGAAGCTTTCTTT
CDR3 protein: CASSALWDRVNTEAFF

D gene: TRBD1
V gene: TRBV11-2
J gene: TRBJ2-3
clone size: NA
CDR3 DNA: TGTGCCAGCAGCTCTTTAGGGTGGGGGACAGGGGGAACAGATACGCAGTATTTT
CDR3 protein: CASSSLGWGTGGTDTQYF

D gene: TRBD1
V gene: TRBV15
J gene: TRBJ2-5
clone size: few
CDR3 DNA: TGTGCCACCAGCAGAGATCGAGGGGGCTCAGAGACCCAGTACTTC
CDR3 protein: CATSRDRGGSETQYF

D gene: TRBD1
V gene: TRBV16
J gene: TRBJ1-4
clone size: NA
CDR3 DNA: TGTGCCAGCAGCCCTCCGGACAGGGGTGAAAAACTGTTTTTT
CDR3 protein: CASSPPDRGEKLFF

D gene: NA
V gene: TRBV5-5
J gene: TRBJ2-3
clone size: few
CDR3 DNA: TGTGCCAGCACCCTTGGCCCAAACACAGATACGCAGTATTTT
CDR3 protein: CASTLGPNTDTQYF

D gene: NA
V gene: TRBV19
J gene: TRBJ2-5
clone size: NA
CDR3 DNA: TGTGCCAGTAGTATAGTGGCAGGCGCAATCCAAGAGACCCAGTACTTC
CDR3 protein: CASSIVAGAIQETQYF

D gene: TRBD2
V gene: TRBV11-2
J gene: TRBJ2-1
clone size: NA
CDR3 DNA: TGTGCCAGCAGCTTAGAGCGGGGTCTAGCGGGTGCCGAGGCGCAGTTCTTC
CDR3 protein: CASSLERGLAGAEAQFF

D gene: NA
V gene: TRBV7-2
J gene: TRBJ2-2
clone size: NA
CDR3 DNA: TGTGCCAGCAGCTTAGATCCCCTAGCGATAGGGGAGCTGTTTTTT
CDR3 protein: CASSLDPLAIGELFF

D gene: TRBD1
V gene: TRBV18
J gene: TRBJ1-1
clone size: NA
CDR3 DNA: TGTGCCAGCTCTCGCAATCAGGGGGCCGGCACTGAAGCTTTCTTT
CDR3 protein: CASSRNQGAGTEAFF